These 22 T cell receptor beta chains were all obtained from the same sample, sequenced in a study of T cell responses to AZD1222 COVID-19 vaccine. Some clones are missing from TCRdb's copy, which holds only in-frame ones; the method was immunoSEQ multiplex PCR. The data show over 100,000 clones, 70% to 90% seen once. The sequences come from peripheral blood, collected on day 0 of AZD1222 vaccination. The receptors were sampled from an adult in good health.

The J gene is TRBJ2-7, the V gene TRBV3-1 (or the pseudogene TRBV3-2), with D perhaps being TRBD1 or TRBD2 (6 bases each). Germline CDR1 and CDR2: LGHDT and YNNKEL (reference sequence). This CDR3 contains 14 residues. Trimming cost V 1 base and J 3 bases, with 10 bases left between them. The CDR3 bases are TGTGCCAGCAGCCAAGCGGGGGCCGGCTACGAGCAGTACTTC. It is translated as CASSQAGAGYEQYF.

The chain has TRBV30 and TRBJ2-1; possibly TRBD1 for D (6 bases). V dropped 6 bases and J dropped 5 bases, with 17 bases sitting between them. The CDR3 loop spans 14 amino acids. Germline V CDR1 and CDR2: GTSNPN, SVGIG (reference sequence). CDR3 loop: CACFPGVAHNEQFF. The CDR3 DNA follows: TGTGCCTGCTTTCCAGGGGTGGCCCACAATGAGCAGTTCTTC. The full variable domain, completed using reference TRBV30 and TRBJ2-1, is SQTIHQWPATLVQPVGSPLSLECTVEGTSNPNLYWYRQAAGRGLQLLFYSVGIGQISSEVPQNLSASRPQDRQFILSSKKLLLSDSGFYLCACFPGVAHNEQFFGPGTRLTVL.

This chain joins TRBV27 and TRBJ2-3, with D perhaps matching TRBD1 (5 bases). The length of the CDR3 is 13 residues. CDR1 is MNHEY and CDR2 is SMNVEV in the germline V gene (reference sequence). Trimming shortened V by 6 bases and J by 4 bases, and 11 bases separated the two germline ends. The CDR3 spells CASRGRVADTQYF. The CDR3 nucleotides are TGTGCCAGCAGAGGCAGGGTGGCAGATACGCAGTATTTT.

V gene TRBV7-2 combines with J gene TRBJ1-5; 7 positions match TRBD1. The V and J ends lost 5 bases and 0 bases, in that order; junction bases with no gene match: 4. The CDR3 is 15 residues long. The germline gives CDR1 SGHTA, CDR2 FQGNSA. CDR3 DNA sequence: TGTGCCAGCAGCCCCGGGGACAGTAGCAATCAGCCCCAGCATTTT. Its protein is CASSPGDSSNQPQHF. Combining the CDR3 with reference TRBV7-2 and TRBJ1-5 gives the whole variable domain GAGVSQSPSNKVTEKGKDVELRCDPISGHTALYWYRQSLGQGLEFLIYFQGNSAPDKSGLPSDRFSAERTGGSVSTLTIQRTQQEDSAVYLCASSPGDSSNQPQHFGDGTRLSIL.

V and J are TRBV20-1 and TRBJ1-2; D is perhaps TRBD1 (5 bases). V shed 4 bases and J shed 5 bases, with 8 bases lying between them. Germline CDR1 and CDR2: DFQATT and SNEGSKA (reference sequence). This CDR3 has 11 amino acids. The CDR3 coding sequence is TGCAGTGCTAAGCCAGGGTATGGCTACACCTTC. This sequence encodes CSAKPGYGYTF.

V usage is TRBV19 and J usage is TRBJ1-3; D remains unclear. The V gene lost 7 bases and the J gene lost 0 bases, with 13 bases spanning the gap. Per the germline V gene, CDR1 is LNHDA and CDR2 is SQIVND (reference sequence). The CDR3 sequence is 15 residues long. Here the CDR3 reads CASKGPQSSGNTIYF. The CDR3 DNA follows: TGTGCCAGTAAAGGACCTCAAAGCTCTGGAAACACCATATATTTT.

The chain carries TRBV3-1 (or the pseudogene TRBV3-2) and TRBJ2-3, with D tentatively TRBD2 (5 bases). The CDR3 is 15 amino acids. Germline CDR1 reads LGHDT; CDR2 reads YNNKEL (reference sequence). Trimming shortened V by 4 bases and J by 8 bases, and 19 bases separated the two germline ends. The CDR3 nucleotides read TGTGCCAGCAGCCTTCTAACTAGTGCTCGAGGTACGCAGTATTTT. Translation gives CASSLLTSARGTQYF.

The chain employs TRBV15 and TRBJ1-1; TRBD1 is a possible D gene (6 bases). The length of the CDR3 is 15 residues. Germline V gene lookup returns CDR1 LNHNV and CDR2 YYDKDF (reference sequence). The germline V and J ends were trimmed by 0 bases and 0 bases, with 8 bases remaining between them. The CDR3 spells CATSRDGTLNTEAFF. CDR3 nucleotides: TGTGCCACCAGCAGAGATGGGACACTGAACACTGAAGCTTTCTTT.

The chain carries TRBV3-1 (or the pseudogene TRBV3-2) and TRBJ1-2; no clear D. Germline lookup yields CDR1 LGHDT and CDR2 YNNKEL (reference sequence). V was cut by 1 base and J by 3 bases, with 15 bases left in between. This CDR3 region has 16 residues. The CDR3 DNA sequence: TGTGCCAGCAGCCAAGGTAGAAGGAAGGATTACTATGGCTACACCTTC. It encodes CASSQGRRKDYYGYTF.

V is TRBV18 and J is TRBJ1-6, with 10 positions matching TRBD1. The V gene end was trimmed by 5 bases and the J gene end by 6 bases; junction bases not matched to a gene: 4. The CDR3 loop spans 15 amino acids. The germline V gene encodes CDR1 KGHSH and CDR2 LQKENI. CDR3 sequence: CASSTGQGSNSPLHF. The CDR3 DNA reads TGTGCCAGCTCAACGGGACAGGGGAGTAATTCACCCCTCCACTTT.

This clone was counted between two and nine times. V gene TRBV27 combines with J gene TRBJ2-2; 10 nucleotides align to TRBD2. Per the germline V gene, CDR1 is MNHEY and CDR2 is SMNVEV (reference sequence). Trimming took 6 bases from V and 8 from J; bases not matched to a gene: 6. The CDR3 loop spans 14 amino acids. The CDR3 DNA reads as TGTGCCAGCAGGGGACTAGCGCAGGCTGGGGAGCTGTTTTTT. Its translation: CASRGLAQAGELFF.

The CDR3 region is CASSLAVAGHGYTF. The CDR3 nucleotides read TGTGCCAGCAGCTTGGCCGTCGCAGGGCATGGCTACACCTTC. V and J are TRBV5-4 and TRBJ1-2; maybe TRBD1 (5 bases). The V gene lost 0 bases and the J gene lost 6 bases, with 12 bases spanning the gap. CDR1 is SGHNT, CDR2 YYREEE, per germline (reference sequence). The CDR3 sequence is 14 residues long.

This clone was seen only once. The chain carries TRBV15 and TRBJ1-1, with 8 bases lining up with TRBD1. V was pared by 9 bases and J by 0 bases, with 15 bases of the junction left unmatched. The CDR3 length is 17 residues. Germline V gene data show CDR1 as LNHNV and CDR2 as YYDKDF (reference sequence). Written as DNA, the CDR3 is TGTGCCACAACGGACGGGGCAGGGGGCAGGATGAACACTGAAGCTTTCTTT. It encodes CATTDGAGGRMNTEAFF.

The chain employs TRBV14 and TRBJ2-7, with 7 bases identical to TRBD1. CDR1 SGHDN and CDR2 FVKESK come from the germline V gene. V lost 4 bases and J lost 6; bases outside the gene matches: 3. The CDR3 loop spans 12 amino acids. The CDR3 spells CASSLTGVEQYF. Here the CDR3 DNA reads TGTGCCAGCAGCCTAACAGGGGTCGAGCAGTACTTC.

In its sample, this clone was seen once. The V and J genes are TRBV28 and TRBJ1-1; possibly TRBD1 for D (5 bases). This CDR3 has 13 residues. The ends were cut back, 8 bases at V and 1 base at J, with 11 bases in the middle. CDR1 is MDHEN and CDR2 is SYDVKM in the germline V gene. The CDR3 protein is CASWPGWNTEAFF. The CDR3 DNA reads TGTGCCAGCTGGCCAGGGTGGAACACTGAAGCTTTCTTT. Combining the CDR3 with reference TRBV28 and TRBJ1-1 gives the whole variable domain DVKVTQSSRYLVKRTGEKVFLECVQDMDHENMFWYRQDPGLGLRLIYFSYDVKMKEKGDIPEGYSVSREKKERFSLILESASTNQTSMYLCASWPGWNTEAFFGQGTRLTVV.

This clone was seen only once. The chain uses TRBV5-1 and TRBJ1-2; 10 bases are a match to TRBD1. Germline V gives CDR1 SGHRS, CDR2 YFSETQ. V lost 4 bases and J lost 7; bases outside the gene matches: 13. This CDR3 contains 16 residues. The CDR3 region is CASSKGGTGAVGGYTF. Written as DNA, the CDR3 is TGCGCCAGCAGCAAAGGAGGGACAGGGGCGGTTGGTGGCTACACCTTC.

The gene calls are TRBV30 and TRBJ1-5; D gene ambiguous. The V gene's germline CDR1 is GTSNPN and CDR2 SVGIG (reference sequence). The CDR3 covers 14 residues. The V gene lost 1 base and the J gene lost 7 bases, with 14 bases spanning the gap. The CDR3 nucleotides are TGTGCCTGGAGTGGAACCGGCAGGAGGCAGCCCCAGCATTTT. It codes for CAWSGTGRRQPQHF.

J is TRBJ1-2 and V is TRBV19; 8 bases are shared with TRBD1. CDR1 is LNHDA, CDR2 SQIVND, per germline (reference sequence). V lost 5 bases to trimming and J lost 3 bases; unmatched junction nucleotides: 5. This CDR3 is 14 amino acids long. The DNA of the CDR3 is TGTGCCAGTAGTGGACAGGGTGTTGACTATGGCTACACCTTC. Its protein is CASSGQGVDYGYTF.

This clone was seen just once. V and J are TRBV18 and TRBJ1-3; 7 positions match TRBD1. V was pared by 5 bases and J by 3 bases, with 7 bases of the junction left unmatched. This CDR3 has 15 amino acids. CDR1 and CDR2 from the germline V gene are KGHSH and LQKENI. The CDR3, as DNA: TGTGCCAGCTCAGTAACAGGGGCCATTGGAAACACCATATATTTT. Protein: CASSVTGAIGNTIYF.

A remark on this clone: Different DNA sequences within this sample yield the same CDR3. The chain couples TRBV14 to TRBJ1-1; no clear D. Germline-derived CDR1 and CDR2 are SGHDN and FVKESK. V was cut by 3 bases and J by 0 bases, with 5 bases left in between. The CDR3 runs 13 residues. Written as DNA, the CDR3 is TGTGCCAGCAGCCAGGGCATGAACACTGAAGCTTTCTTT. Its translation is CASSQGMNTEAFF.

J is TRBJ2-5 and V is TRBV7-9; D tentatively reads TRBD1 or TRBD2 (7 bases each). The V end was cut by 5 bases, the J end by 6 bases, with 19 bases between. This CDR3 is built from 15 residues. Germline V gene lookup returns CDR1 SEHNR and CDR2 FQNEAQ (reference sequence). The CDR3 reads CASSTRQGGNKTQYF. The CDR3 nucleotides are TGTGCCAGCAGCACCCGACAGGGAGGGAACAAGACCCAGTACTTC. The variable domain in full, completed from reference TRBV7-9 and TRBJ2-5, reads DTGVSQNPRHKITKRGQNVTFRCDPISEHNRLYWYRQTLGQGPEFLTYFQNEAQLEKSRLLSDRFSAERPKGSFSTLEIQRTEQGDSAMYLCASSTRQGGNKTQYFGPGTRLLVL.

The rearrangement joins TRBV30 to TRBJ1-5; D remains ambiguous. V was clipped by 0 bases and J by 5 bases, with 8 bases between them. Germline CDR1 is GTSNPN and CDR2 is SVGIG (reference sequence). This CDR3 is 13 amino acids long. The CDR3 here is CAWSVGIYQPQHF. CDR3 bases: TGTGCCTGGAGTGTGGGGATCTATCAGCCCCAGCATTTT.